This T cell receptor (beta chain) was sequenced in a study of metastatic and nonmetastatic thyroid tumors. At the level of the study: Across blood and tumor or nodule tissue, repertoires from malignant and benign thyroid patients were compared with one another.

This clone was seen a few times. Its antigen is unknown. Study-wide findings and caveats: Benign nodules were reported to have significantly lower TCR beta diversity than malignant thyroid tumors, in blood and tumor.

In the study's own analysis: The study took CDR3 differences across clinicopathological groups and made a distant-metastasis classifier for papillary thyroid cancer from them. From the PCR reads, TCRdb re-called clones with MiXCR. Clone size and V and J calls follow TCRdb, not the original study. The repertoire holds roughly 70,000 clones, with more than 15% as singletons. Patients had received no treatment of any kind before thyroid surgery. This CDR3 spans 15 amino acids. With 2 bases clipped from V and 4 bases from J, the junction kept 0 bases outside the gene matches. The germline V gene encodes CDR1 MNHNS and CDR2 SASEGT.

The receptor was derived from a female donor with papillary thyroid cancer or a benign thyroid nodule (not recorded which). Some clones in this sample may be carry-over from other donors' samples. The J gene is TRBJ2-2, the V gene TRBV6-1; 11 nucleotides agree with TRBD2. The material sequenced was blood. The CDR3 DNA reads TGTGCCAGCAGTGAACTAGCGGGAGGCACCGGGGAGCTGTTTTTT. It translates to CASSELAGGTGELFF.